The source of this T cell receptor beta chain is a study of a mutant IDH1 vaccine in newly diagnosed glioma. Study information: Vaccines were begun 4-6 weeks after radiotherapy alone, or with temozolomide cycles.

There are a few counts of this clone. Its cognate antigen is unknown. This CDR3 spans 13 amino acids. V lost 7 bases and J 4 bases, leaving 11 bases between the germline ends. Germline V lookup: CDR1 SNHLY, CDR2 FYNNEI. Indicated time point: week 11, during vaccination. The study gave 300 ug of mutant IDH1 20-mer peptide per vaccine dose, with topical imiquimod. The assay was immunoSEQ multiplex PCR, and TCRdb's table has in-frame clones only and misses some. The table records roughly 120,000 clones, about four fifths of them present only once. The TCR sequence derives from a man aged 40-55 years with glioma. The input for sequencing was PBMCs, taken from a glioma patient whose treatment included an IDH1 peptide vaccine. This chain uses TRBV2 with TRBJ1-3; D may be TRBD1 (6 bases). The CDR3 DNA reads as TGTGCCAGCAATCGGGACATAGGAAACACCATATATTTT. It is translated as CASNRDIGNTIYF.